This TCR beta chain was profiled in a study of blood T cell repertoires in COVID-19. The overall study: Researchers got acute and convalescent COVID-19 samples from the United States, Italy and Spain. Sources were T cells, B-cell-depleted T cells, or PBMCs; the material itself was cDNA or gDNA.

Generated by immunoSEQ multiplex PCR, the TCRdb table keeps only in-frame clones and is missing some. The sample contains 35,000 to 40,000 clones, about four fifths of which appear only once. The germline gives CDR1 SGDLS, CDR2 YYNGEE. This CDR3 contains 14 residues. The trim removed 4 bases at V and 2 bases at J, leaving 5 bases unmatched. The rearrangement joins TRBV9 to TRBJ1-2, with TRBD1 matching over 7 bases. This clonotype originated in a human donor with acute or convalescent COVID-19. The donor label of this sample is uncertain. The source material was peripheral blood. The CDR3 region is CASSTGDRNYGYTF. As DNA, the CDR3 is TGTGCCAGCAGCACCGGGGACAGAAACTATGGCTACACCTTC.